The present TCR beta chain was sequenced within a study of blood T cells in healthy people across ages (dated by TCRdb to about 2015). About the study as a whole: Template switching captured roughly one uniquely barcoded TCR beta cDNA molecule per two T cells in model experiments. The study measured age-related changes in TCR beta repertoire diversity using deep sequencing normalized with unique cDNA molecular identifiers. Donors were grouped into four age groups: young (average 16 years), middle-aged (39), aged (about 59) and long-lived (approximately 78). To avoid experimental bias, donors of different ages were distributed randomly across sequencing lanes. Using the same blood draw, the study looked at two additional independent replicas of 1 million unique cDNA reads for two donors, one aged 18 to 30 and the other aged 80 or older. Findings and caveats that apply to the study as a whole: Observed TCR beta diversity per million T cells fell roughly linearly with age, and a significant reduction was already apparent by age roughly 40. Estimates of total diversity based on one million sequenced T cells were considered lower bounds and underestimates. Because donor CMV infection status was unknown, age-related changes in expanded clonotypes were potentially confounded. There was a strong correlation between observed TCR beta diversity and the percentage of naive T cells measured by flow cytometry. Compared with the aged group, the long-lived group had more naive CD4+ T cells, fewer expanded clones and increased TCR diversity, a pattern suggesting age selection. Since profiling was done on bulk unsorted PBMCs, naive and antigen-experienced compartments could not be conclusively compared.

Preparation of the library involved 5' RACE. Sequencing took place on an Illumina HiSeq 2500. A second PCR of 7 to 11 cycles was performed with a sample-barcoded 5' primer and a J-beta primer mix. A template-switch 5' adaptor carrying 12 random nucleotides introduced a unique molecular identifier onto each TCR beta cDNA molecule. At least 2.5 million CDR3-containing paired-end reads were obtained from each sample. First-strand cDNA synthesis was performed from all RNA using the Mint cDNA synthesis kit, with priming by a TRBC-specific oligonucleotide. Following uracil-DNA glycosylase treatment, all cDNA underwent a first 18-cycle PCR with the universal primers M1SS and BC2_uni_R. As for how the authors treated the data: Normalization of each sample was performed by random selection of 1 million high-quality reads, each carrying a distinct molecular identifier. Reads with shared molecular identifiers were discarded instead of being binned into consensus sequences. MiTCR, run with a Q25 quality threshold and the strictest error-elimination algorithm, handled CDR3 identification, clonotype clustering and error correction. A nonparametric unseen species model with Euler transformation was used to estimate a lower bound on total TCR beta diversity. TCRdb's own reprocessing of the public reads used fastp at Q25 and MiXCR and kept productive beta chains. Under each unique CDR3 protein, matching rows form one entry showing the most common genes and DNA. TCRdb assigned the V and J calls; the authors' analysis was not used. The sample has roughly 1.5 million distinct CDR3 sequences on record, approximately 43% of them singletons. The ten largest account for just over 4% of the sample.

Systemically healthy Caucasian individuals from Russia, some 36 in total and aged about 6 to 95 years, were included as donors. Each donor gave approximately 9.3 milliliters of peripheral blood, collected into EDTA-treated Vacutainer tubes. Ficoll-Paque density-gradient centrifugation was used to isolate PBMCs, with at least 6 million obtained per sample. Trizol reagent was used to extract total RNA from PBMCs, with at least 5 micrograms per sample. The percentages of naive CD45RAhigh/CD27high T cells were determined by flow cytometry on a PBMC aliquot from every donor. Only a few counts were recorded for this clonotype. What antigen it recognizes has not been identified. Nothing much larger sits one base from this clone, and base qualities are not available. Trimming takes 7 bases off V and 4 bases off J; junction bases not matched to a gene: 11. Including cysteine and phenylalanine, the CDR3 has 15 amino acids. The CDR3 DNA has 45 bases and is translated from base 1. CDR1 and CDR2, per the germline V gene (reference sequence), are DFQATT and SNEGSKA.

The chain employs TRBV20-1 and TRBJ2-2; TRBD1 agrees with 8 junctional bases. What was sequenced was blood. The receptor's source is a young woman in good health. Here is the DNA: TGCAGTGTCAGAAACGAAGACAGGGGCACCGGGGAGCTGTTTTTT. It encodes CSVRNEDRGTGELFF.